The next 25 T cell receptor beta chains were all read from a single sample in a study of T cells after yellow fever vaccination. TCRdb re-called the 5' RACE reads with MiXCR, one entry per CDR3 protein. Of 500,000 to 650,000 distinct CDR3 sequences in the sample, about 15% were seen once. The source was PBMCs, collected more than 4 days after the first yellow fever vaccination. The origin of the receptors is a man aged 18 to 29 who received the YFV17D yellow fever vaccine.

The J gene is TRBJ2-3, the V gene TRBV5-5; the D gene is possibly TRBD1 (6 bases). Germline CDR1 is SGHKS and CDR2 is YYEKEE (reference sequence). V gave up 3 bases and J gave up 5 bases, with 10 bases separating them. The CDR3 sequence is 13 residues long. In DNA, the CDR3 is TGTGCCAGCAGCTATCCCAGGGGAGATACGCAGTATTTT. Encoded protein: CASSYPRGDTQYF.

This clonotype has just a few counts. This chain uses TRBV11-2 with TRBJ2-7; D gene uncertain. Germline CDR1 SGHAT, CDR2 FQNNGV. The length of the CDR3 is 13 residues. The V end lost 2 bases, the J end lost 4 bases, and 9 bases lay between the germline ends. Here the CDR3 reads CASSLWEGYEQYV. The CDR3 bases are TGTGCCAGCAGCTTATGGGAAGGGTACGAGCAGTACGTC.

Turning to this clonotype: One junction end does not reproduce the germline sequence, and a read error may be involved. J is TRBJ2-1 and V is TRBV6-4; TRBD2 matches at 9 bases. Germline V gene lookup returns CDR1 MRHNA and CDR2 SNTAGT. The CDR3 is 15 residues long. The CDR3 sequence: CASRDLAGAHNEQFF. Written as DNA, the CDR3 is TGTGCCAGCAGGGACTTAGCGGGGGCCCACAATGAGCAGTTCTTC.

CDR3 sequence reads: CASSLRDRGDNSPLHF. The CDR3 coding sequence is TGCGCCAGCAGCTTGCGTGACAGGGGAGATAATTCACCCCTCCACTTT. This rearrangement joins TRBV5-1 to TRBJ1-6; TRBD1 matches 8 bases. This CDR3 region has 16 residues. V lost 1 base, J lost 5 bases, and 5 bases stayed unmatched. Germline V lookup: CDR1 SGHRS, CDR2 YFSETQ.

The sample holds a few counts of this clonotype. The CDR3 DNA reads TGTGCCAGCAGGCTGAGCGGGGGCAAGTTCGAGCAGTACGTC. As protein: CASRLSGGKFEQYV. The chain combines TRBV6-2 or TRBV6-3 with TRBJ2-7, with 8 nucleotides matching TRBD2. Germline V gene lookup returns CDR1 MNHEY and CDR2 SVGEGT. With 6 bases clipped from V and 6 bases from J, the junction kept 10 bases outside the gene matches. This CDR3 is built from 14 residues.

The CDR3 region is CASSEGNGGSDEQFF. Here the CDR3 DNA reads TGTGCCAGCAGTGAGGGAAACGGGGGGTCAGATGAGCAGTTCTTC. V gene TRBV25-1 combines with J gene TRBJ2-1; 7 bases are shared with TRBD2. The junction had 10 bases not matched to a gene; V was cut back by 3 bases and J by 8 bases. The CDR3 spans 15 residues. Germline V gives CDR1 MGHDK, CDR2 SYGVNS.

The chain is built from TRBV7-3 and TRBJ2-5; TRBD2 matches 14 bases. Germline CDR1 reads SGHTA; CDR2 reads FQGTGA. CDR3 size: 19 residues. V lost 5 bases and J lost 4; bases outside the gene matches: 15. The CDR3: CASSPSPRLAGGLPETQYF. The CDR3 bases are TGTGCCAGCAGCCCCTCACCCCGACTAGCGGGGGGGCTGCCAGAGACCCAGTACTTC. The full variable domain, with the rest looked up from reference TRBV7-3 and TRBJ2-5, is GAGVSQTPSNKVTEKGKYVELRCDPISGHTALYWYRQSLGQGPEFLIYFQGTGAADDSGLPNDRFFAVRPEGSVSTLKIQRTERGDSAVYLCASSPSPRLAGGLPETQYFGPGTRLLVL.

V and J are TRBV20-1 and TRBJ1-5; tentatively, D is TRBD1 (6 bases). This CDR3 contains 14 residues. The V and J ends lost 5 bases and 9 bases respectively, with 20 bases between them. The V gene's germline CDR1 is DFQATT and CDR2 SNEGSKA (reference sequence). The CDR3, as DNA: TGCAGTGCTCCAAGTGGACAGATTCTCGGGCCCCAGCATTTT. This gives the protein CSAPSGQILGPQHF.

The rearrangement links TRBV7-3 to TRBJ2-2, with a possible D match to TRBD1 (7 bases). The CDR3 has 18 residues. Germline V gene sequence: CDR1 SGHTA, CDR2 FQGTGA. V was clipped by 2 bases and J by 4 bases, with 20 bases between them. The CDR3 sequence is CASSLREKEGQSTGELFF. The CDR3 coding sequence is TGTGCCAGCAGCTTACGAGAAAAGGAGGGACAGAGCACCGGGGAGCTGTTTTTT.

This rearrangement joins TRBV6-6 to TRBJ2-1; D is unresolved. The CDR3 loop spans 13 amino acids. V was clipped by 0 bases and J by 7 bases, with 7 bases between them. The germline V gene has CDR1 MNHNY and CDR2 SVGAGI (reference sequence). The CDR3 coding sequence is TGTGCCAGCAGTTACTCGTCCCTTAATGAGCAGTTCTTC. Translating gives CASSYSSLNEQFF.

CDR3 in DNA: TGTGCCAGCAGCTTATACGAAACCGGGGAGCTGTTTTTT. It codes for CASSLYETGELFF. This chain joins TRBV11-1 and TRBJ2-2; D gene uncertain. CDR1 SGHAT and CDR2 FQDESV come from the germline V gene (reference sequence). Trimming cost V 2 bases and J 5 bases, with 6 bases left between them. The CDR3 is 13 residues long.

The J gene is TRBJ2-3, the V gene TRBV3-1; D call uncertain. Trimming removed 3 bases from V and 5 bases from J, with 9 bases in between. CDR1 LGHDT and CDR2 YNNKEL come from the germline V gene (reference sequence). There are 13 residues in the CDR3. CDR3 region: CASSQVLEDTQYF. The CDR3 DNA reads TGTGCCAGCAGCCAGGTCCTAGAAGATACGCAGTATTTT.

This clonotype was detected ten times or more. The chain employs TRBV24-1 and TRBJ1-1; tentatively, D is TRBD1 (5 bases). The V gene lost 5 bases and the J gene lost 10 bases, with 10 bases spanning the gap. Germline CDR1 reads KGHDR; CDR2 reads SFDVKD. The CDR3 contains 11 residues. The CDR3 region has the DNA TGTGCCACCAGTGGCAGTGGGGCAGCTTTCTTT. Its protein is CATSGSGAAFF.

This clonotype was recorded once. CDR3 DNA sequence: TGCGCCAGCAGCCCGGGACTAGAATCAGATACGCAGTATTTT. It is translated as CASSPGLESDTQYF. This sequence joins TRBV5-1 and TRBJ2-3; 8 bases are a match to TRBD2. The CDR3 extends over 14 amino acids. V was pared by 4 bases and J by 4 bases, with 5 bases of the junction left unmatched. CDR1 and CDR2 (germline): SGHRS, YFSETQ. The entire variable domain, with the rest obtained from reference TRBV5-1 and TRBJ2-3, is as follows: KAGVTQTPRYLIKTRGQQVTLSCSPISGHRSVSWYQQTPGQGLQFLFEYFSETQRNKGNFPGRFSGRQFSNSRSEMNVSTLELGDSALYLCASSPGLESDTQYFGPGTRLTVL.

This chain uses TRBV5-1 with TRBJ1-4; tentative D call: TRBD1 (5 bases). Germline-derived CDR1 and CDR2 are SGHRS and YFSETQ. Trimming shortened V by 2 bases and J by 8 bases, and 13 bases separated the two germline ends. The CDR3 extends over 14 amino acids. The CDR3: CASSFDGGREKLFF. In DNA form, the CDR3 reads TGCGCCAGCAGCTTTGACGGGGGAAGGGAAAAACTGTTTTTT.

This clonotype was observed a handful of times. CDR3 protein: CASSQSLSTVTGYTF. CDR3 DNA: TGCGCCAGCAGCCAAAGCCTTTCGACGGTTACAGGCTACACCTTC. This sequence joins TRBV4-3 and TRBJ1-2; D is undetermined. This CDR3 comprises 15 residues. Germline CDR1 LGHNA, CDR2 YSLEER. Trimming shortened V by 2 bases and J by 8 bases, and 18 bases separated the two germline ends.

V is TRBV10-1 and J is TRBJ2-3, with 11 bases that match TRBD2. V shed 2 bases and J 1 base; nucleotides not matched to a gene: 2. CDR3 size: 16 residues. Germline V CDR1 and CDR2: WNHNN, SYGVQD (reference sequence). The CDR3 spells CASSEPTSGGTDTQYF. The DNA of the CDR3 is TGCGCCAGCAGTGAGCCGACTAGCGGGGGCACAGATACGCAGTATTTT.

The table lists this clonotype with many counts. The rearrangement links TRBV2 to TRBJ2-3; 11 bases map to TRBD2. The CDR3 consists of 17 residues. Germline V gives CDR1 SNHLY, CDR2 FYNNEI. The V segment lost 6 bases and the J segment 3 bases; nucleotides outside the gene matches: 11. DNA of the CDR3: TGTGCCAGCAGACCTAGCGGGGGGCCAGGATTAACAGATACGCAGTATTTT. Amino acids: CASRPSGGPGLTDTQYF.

The chain has TRBV5-1 and TRBJ2-3; 7 nucleotides line up with TRBD2. V was clipped by 5 bases and J by 0 bases; unmatched bases: 3. CDR3 length: 14 amino acids. Germline assignment: CDR1 SGHRS and CDR2 YFSETQ. CDR3 sequence (DNA): TGCGCCAGCAGGAGCGGGGCTAGCACAGATACGCAGTATTTT. Residues: CASRSGASTDTQYF. Filled out from reference TRBV5-1 and TRBJ2-3, the complete variable domain reads KAGVTQTPRYLIKTRGQQVTLSCSPISGHRSVSWYQQTPGQGLQFLFEYFSETQRNKGNFPGRFSGRQFSNSRSEMNVSTLELGDSALYLCASRSGASTDTQYFGPGTRLTVL.

This clonotype has a handful of counts. V gene TRBV5-1 combines with J gene TRBJ1-2; D unclear. Germline CDR1 and CDR2: SGHRS and YFSETQ. Trimming took off 4 bases at V and 3 bases at J, with 16 bases between the two ends. This CDR3 is 15 amino acids long. In DNA, the CDR3 is TGCGCCAGCAGCCCCACGGCGGGCCTAGACTATGGCTACACCTTC. It yields the protein CASSPTAGLDYGYTF.

The chain uses TRBV7-8 and TRBJ1-1; no firm D call. The germline V and J ends were trimmed by 4 bases and 4 bases, with 16 bases remaining between them. Germline assignment: CDR1 SGHVS and CDR2 FQNEAQ. This CDR3 is 15 amino acids long. This CDR3 is CASSSLGSPATEAFF. The CDR3 region has the DNA TGTGCCAGCAGCTCACTCGGTTCCCCGGCCACTGAAGCTTTCTTT. The full variable domain, in which reference TRBV7-8 and TRBJ1-1 provide the parts outside the CDR3, is GAGVSQSPRYKVAKRGQDVALRCDPISGHVSLFWYQQALGQGPEFLTYFQNEAQLDKSGLPSDRFFAERPEGSVSTLKIQRTQQEDSAVYLCASSSLGSPATEAFFGQGTRLTVV.

This clonotype was seen more than once but under ten times. The rearrangement uses TRBV4-2 and TRBJ2-3; D is possibly TRBD1 or TRBD2 (5 bases each). Trimming pared 0 bases from V and 1 base from J, leaving 11 bases between. Germline-derived CDR1 and CDR2 are LGHNA and YNFKEQ. The CDR3 is 16 residues long. The CDR3 nucleotides are TGTGCCAGCAGCCAAGATCGCTTGGGGGGCACAGATACGCAGTATTTT. It specifies CASSQDRLGGTDTQYF.

The J gene is TRBJ2-5, the V gene TRBV12-3 or TRBV12-4, with TRBD1 matching 8 bases. V lost 2 bases, J lost 2 bases, and 7 bases stayed unmatched. There are 16 residues in the CDR3. This chain's CDR3 is CASSLLGTGFQETQYF. DNA of the CDR3: TGTGCCAGCAGTTTACTCGGGACAGGATTTCAAGAGACCCAGTACTTC.

The chain joins TRBV12-3 or TRBV12-4 to TRBJ2-1, with TRBD1 matching over 10 bases. Losses at the gene ends were 5 bases for V and 3 bases for J; bases not matched to a gene: 4. CDR3 length: 15 residues. The CDR3 region is CASSAGTGVYNEQFF. The CDR3 region has the DNA TGTGCCAGCAGTGCCGGGACAGGGGTCTACAATGAGCAGTTCTTC.

This clonotype was counted at least ten times. The chain joins TRBV6-5 to TRBJ2-2; D gene uncertain. The ends were cut back, 4 bases at V and 1 base at J, with 13 bases in the middle. This CDR3 is built from 16 residues. Per germline, CDR1 MNHEY and CDR2 SVGAGI. The CDR3 sequence is CASSSMAARNTGELFF. CDR3 bases: TGTGCCAGCAGTTCTATGGCGGCCAGGAACACCGGGGAGCTGTTTTTT.